Listed below are T cell receptor beta chains from one sample, sequenced in a study of T-cell reconstitution after alpha-beta-depleted transplantation in children. TCRdb reanalysed the PCR reads using MiXCR and keeps one entry per CDR3 protein. The top ten clones hold about 45% of a sample with about 210,000 distinct CDR3 sequences, approximately 15% of them seen once. The sample in question was PBMCs, mostly from graft donor cells, obtained 360 days after TCRalphabeta/CD19-depleted stem cell transplant. These receptors were taken from a male patient aged 2-15 years who had a stem cell transplant for acute lymphoblastic leukemia, so the T cells may come from the graft donor. Each CDR3 is given with its conserved first and last residue.

TRBJ2-7,TRBV20-1,CSASSGREQYF
TRBJ1-1,TRBV12-3/TRBV12-4,CASSLESGRVNTEAFF
TRBJ2-7,TRBV10-3,CAIGGLTYEQYF
TRBJ2-7,TRBV28,CASTPPRTDIYAQYF
TRBJ2-3,TRBV5-1,CASSVSGGRDTDTQYF
TRBJ2-5,TRBV20-1,CGGLAAKTQYF
TRBJ1-1,TRBV10-3,CAISDPLGRTEAFF
TRBJ2-2,TRBV27,CASCPQGRTGELFF
TRBJ1-4,TRBV21-1,CASSKGTETGSEKLFF
TRBJ2-5,TRBV15,CATSGGGRKETQYF
TRBJ2-5,TRBV7-9,CASSLEAGGKETQYF
TRBJ2-3,TRBV24-1,CATSDRGAQDTQYF
TRBJ2-7,TRBV7-9,CASSLDQGSSYEQYF
TRBJ1-1,TRBV30,CAWPPPQDSNTEAFF
TRBJ1-6,TRBV12-3/TRBV12-4,CASSRVQSPLHF
TRBJ2-2,TRBV3-1,CASSQGRTNTGELFF
TRBJ2-1,TRBV2,CASSESPHRSYNEQFF
TRBJ2-2,TRBV6-5,CASSYNRARSTGELFF
TRBJ1-1,TRBV5-6,CASSPDRRNTEAFF
TRBJ1-5,TRBV2,CASTEVDRPNQPQHF
TRBJ1-2,TRBV20-1,CSAPKGTGGFGYTF
TRBJ2-5,TRBV20-1,CSASMGLGETQYF
TRBJ2-7,TRBV6-1,CASSAYRDHYEQYF
TRBJ2-7,TRBV20-1,CSARDRRIYEQYF
TRBJ1-4,TRBV4-1,CASSQDQTPIRATNEKLFF
TRBJ2-7,TRBV12-3/TRBV12-4,CASSWDGWDEQYF
TRBJ2-2,TRBV7-2,CASSLVLNTGELFF
TRBJ2-5,TRBV29-1,CSVGRGQETQYF
TRBJ2-1,TRBV19,CASKSVGGRANEQFF